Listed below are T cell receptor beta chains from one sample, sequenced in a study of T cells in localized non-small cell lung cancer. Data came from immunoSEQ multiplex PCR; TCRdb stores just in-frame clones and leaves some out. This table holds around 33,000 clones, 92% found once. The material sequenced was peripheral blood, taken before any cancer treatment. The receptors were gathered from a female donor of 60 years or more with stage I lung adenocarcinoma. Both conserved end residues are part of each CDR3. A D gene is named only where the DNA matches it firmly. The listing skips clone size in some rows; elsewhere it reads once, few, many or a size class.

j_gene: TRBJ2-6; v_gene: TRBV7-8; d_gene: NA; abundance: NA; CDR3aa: CASRIDGANVLTF; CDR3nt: TGTGCCAGCAGGATTGATGGGGCCAACGTCCTGACTTTC
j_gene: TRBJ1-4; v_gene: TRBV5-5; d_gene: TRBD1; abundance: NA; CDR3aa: CASSLGGAGEKLFF; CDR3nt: TGTGCCAGCAGCTTAGGGGGCGCGGGGGAAAAACTGTTTTTT
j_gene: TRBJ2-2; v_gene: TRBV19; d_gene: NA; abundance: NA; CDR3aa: CASSRFTGTSNTGELFF; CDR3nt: TGTGCCAGTAGTCGTTTCACCGGGACATCGAACACCGGGGAGCTGTTTTTT
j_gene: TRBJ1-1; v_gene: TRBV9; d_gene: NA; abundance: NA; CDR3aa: CASSIRAADTEAFF; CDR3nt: TGTGCCAGCAGCATTAGGGCGGCAGACACTGAAGCTTTCTTT
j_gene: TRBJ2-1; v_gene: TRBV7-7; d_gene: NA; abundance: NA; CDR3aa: CASSLDRGGEQFF; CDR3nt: TGTGCCAGCAGCTTAGATAGGGGGGGGGAGCAGTTCTTC
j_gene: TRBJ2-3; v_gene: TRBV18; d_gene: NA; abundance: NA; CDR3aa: CASSRVRDTQYF; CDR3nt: TGTGCCAGCTCCCGCGTCAGGGATACGCAGTATTTT
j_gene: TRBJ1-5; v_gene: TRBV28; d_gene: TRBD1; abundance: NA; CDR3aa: CASSLRDRNQPQHF; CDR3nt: TGTGCCAGCAGTTTACGGGACAGGAATCAGCCCCAGCATTTT
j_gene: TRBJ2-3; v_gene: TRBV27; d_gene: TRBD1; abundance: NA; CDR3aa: CASSRAGGTDTQYF; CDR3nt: TGTGCCAGCAGCCGGGCAGGGGGAACAGATACGCAGTATTTT
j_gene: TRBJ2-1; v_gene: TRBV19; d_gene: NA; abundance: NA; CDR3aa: CATSPTSLISYNEQFF; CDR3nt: TGTGCCACCTCGCCCACTAGCCTAATCTCCTACAATGAGCAGTTCTTC
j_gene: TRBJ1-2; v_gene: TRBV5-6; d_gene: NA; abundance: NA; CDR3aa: CASSPAAFGRANYGYTF; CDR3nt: TGTGCCAGCAGCCCCGCCGCATTCGGCAGAGCTAACTATGGCTACACCTTC
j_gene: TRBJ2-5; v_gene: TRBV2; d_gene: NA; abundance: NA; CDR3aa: CASSDPRNQETQYF; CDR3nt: TGTGCCAGCAGTGACCCCAGGAACCAAGAGACCCAGTACTTC
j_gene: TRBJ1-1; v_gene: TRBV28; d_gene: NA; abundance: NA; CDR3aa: CASSLSGGTEAFF; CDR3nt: TGTGCCAGCAGTTTGTCCGGAGGCACTGAAGCTTTCTTT
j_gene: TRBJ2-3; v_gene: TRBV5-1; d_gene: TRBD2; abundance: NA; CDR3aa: CASRLAGTTDTQYF; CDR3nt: TGCGCCAGCAGGTTAGCGGGGACCACAGATACGCAGTATTTT
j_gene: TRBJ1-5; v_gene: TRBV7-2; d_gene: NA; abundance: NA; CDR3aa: CASSLEGWQPQHF; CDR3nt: TGTGCCAGCAGCTTGGAGGGTTGGCAGCCCCAGCATTTT
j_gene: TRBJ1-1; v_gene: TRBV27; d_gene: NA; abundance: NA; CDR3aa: CASRPAGAFLNTEAFF; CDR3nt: TGTGCCAGCAGGCCGGCGGGGGCCTTTTTGAACACTGAAGCTTTCTTT
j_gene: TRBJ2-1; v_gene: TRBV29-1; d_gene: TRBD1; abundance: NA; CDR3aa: CSAETGGRFF; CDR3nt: TGCAGCGCGGAGACAGGGGGACGGTTCTTC
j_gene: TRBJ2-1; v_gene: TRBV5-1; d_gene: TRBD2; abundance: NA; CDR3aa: CASSIPPGTSGGSSYNEQFF; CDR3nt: TGCGCCAGCAGCATCCCCCCCGGGACTAGCGGGGGCAGCTCCTACAATGAGCAGTTCTTC
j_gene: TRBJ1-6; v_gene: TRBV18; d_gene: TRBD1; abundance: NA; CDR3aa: CASSSGTGVPLHF; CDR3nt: TGTGCCAGCTCATCCGGGACAGGGGTCCCCCTCCACTTT
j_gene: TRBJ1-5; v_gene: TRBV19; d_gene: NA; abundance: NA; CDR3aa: CASSWGRGSNQPQHF; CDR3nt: TGTGCCAGTAGTTGGGGCCGAGGTAGCAATCAGCCCCAGCATTTT
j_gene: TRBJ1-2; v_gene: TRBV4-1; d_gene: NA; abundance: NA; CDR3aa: CASSQDRARDVGGYTF; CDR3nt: TGCGCCAGCAGCCAAGATCGGGCCAGGGACGTCGGAGGCTACACCTTC
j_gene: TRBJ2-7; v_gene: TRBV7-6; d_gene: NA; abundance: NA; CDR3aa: CASSLETASSYEQYF; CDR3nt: TGTGCCAGCAGCTTAGAGACAGCTAGCTCCTACGAGCAGTACTTC
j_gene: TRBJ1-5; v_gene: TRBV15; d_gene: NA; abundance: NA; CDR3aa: CATSKFRDSNQPQHF; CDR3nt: TGTGCCACCAGCAAGTTTAGGGATAGCAATCAGCCCCAGCATTTT
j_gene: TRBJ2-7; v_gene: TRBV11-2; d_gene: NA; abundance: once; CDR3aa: CASSFSAVALSLYEQYF; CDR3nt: TGTGCCAGCAGCTTCTCGGCAGTAGCCCTTTCGCTCTACGAGCAGTACTTC
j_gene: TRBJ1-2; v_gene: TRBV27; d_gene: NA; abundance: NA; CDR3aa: CASSSGSHYGYTF; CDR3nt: TGTGCCAGCAGTTCGGGCAGCCACTATGGCTACACCTTC
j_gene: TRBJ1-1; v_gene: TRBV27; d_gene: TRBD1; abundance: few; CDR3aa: CASRRQGPNTEAFF; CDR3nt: TGTGCCAGCAGGCGACAGGGCCCGAACACTGAAGCTTTCTTT
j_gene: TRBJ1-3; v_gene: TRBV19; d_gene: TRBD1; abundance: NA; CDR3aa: CASNLGQGDGNTIYF; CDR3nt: TGTGCCAGTAACCTGGGACAGGGGGACGGAAACACCATATATTTT
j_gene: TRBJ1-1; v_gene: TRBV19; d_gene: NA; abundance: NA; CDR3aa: CASRSQGSSTEAFF; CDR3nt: TGTGCCAGTAGGTCCCAGGGATCCTCTACTGAAGCTTTCTTT
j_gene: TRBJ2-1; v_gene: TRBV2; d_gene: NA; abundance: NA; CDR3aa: CASSEGVGEQFF; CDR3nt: TGTGCCAGCAGTGAAGGTGTGGGTGAGCAGTTCTTC
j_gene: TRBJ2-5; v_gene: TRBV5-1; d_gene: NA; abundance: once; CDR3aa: CASSPVGGAETQYF; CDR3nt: TGCGCCAGCAGCCCCGTCGGTGGGGCAGAGACCCAGTACTTC
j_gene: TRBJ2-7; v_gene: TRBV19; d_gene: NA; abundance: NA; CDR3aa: CASSISPEPDSYEQYF; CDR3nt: TGTGCCAGTAGCATATCCCCGGAACCGGACTCCTACGAGCAGTACTTC
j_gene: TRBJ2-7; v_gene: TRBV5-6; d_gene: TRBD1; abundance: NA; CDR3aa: CASSSGTGFYEQYF; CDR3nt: TGTGCCAGCAGCTCGGGGACAGGGTTCTACGAGCAGTACTTC
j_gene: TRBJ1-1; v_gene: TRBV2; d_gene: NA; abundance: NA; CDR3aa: CASREGGVGRSPEAFF; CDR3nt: TGTGCCAGCAGGGAGGGCGGTGTAGGGAGGTCCCCTGAAGCTTTCTTT
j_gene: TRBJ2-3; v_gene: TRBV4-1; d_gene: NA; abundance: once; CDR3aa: CASSREGPGVADTQYF; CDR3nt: TGCGCCAGCAGCCGAGAGGGACCGGGTGTCGCGGATACGCAGTATTTT
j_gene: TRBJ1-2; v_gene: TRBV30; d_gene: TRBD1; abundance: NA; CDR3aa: CAWSGQGAFCSF; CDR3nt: TGTGCCTGGAGTGGGCAGGGGGCCTTTTGCTCCTTC
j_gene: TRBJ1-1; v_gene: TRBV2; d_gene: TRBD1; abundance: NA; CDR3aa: CASLPGQPNTEAFF; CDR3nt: TGTGCCAGCCTCCCGGGACAGCCGAACACTGAAGCTTTCTTT
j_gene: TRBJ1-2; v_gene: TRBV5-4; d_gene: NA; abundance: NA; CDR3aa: CASSNGVDRTAYGYTF; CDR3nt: TGTGCCAGCAGCAACGGGGTCGACAGGACGGCCTATGGCTACACCTTC
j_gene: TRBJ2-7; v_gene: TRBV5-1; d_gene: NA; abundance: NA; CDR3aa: CASSASGEYEQYF; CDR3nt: TGCGCCAGCAGCGCTTCGGGCGAATACGAGCAGTACTTC
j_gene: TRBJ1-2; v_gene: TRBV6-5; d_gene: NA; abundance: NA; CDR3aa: CASRPSREYGYTF; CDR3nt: TGTGCCAGCAGACCCAGTAGGGAATATGGCTACACCTTC
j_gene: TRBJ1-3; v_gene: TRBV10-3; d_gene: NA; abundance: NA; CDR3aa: CAIGELQPNTIYF; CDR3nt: TGTGCCATCGGGGAACTCCAACCGAACACCATATATTTT
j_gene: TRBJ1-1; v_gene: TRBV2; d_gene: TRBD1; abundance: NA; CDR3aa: CASSENTGGTEAFF; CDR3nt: TGTGCCAGCAGTGAAAACACAGGGGGGACTGAAGCTTTCTTT
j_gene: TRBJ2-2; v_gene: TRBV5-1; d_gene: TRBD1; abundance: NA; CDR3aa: CASSLGQGANTGELFF; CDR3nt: TGCGCCAGCAGCTTGGGACAGGGGGCGAACACCGGGGAGCTGTTTTTT
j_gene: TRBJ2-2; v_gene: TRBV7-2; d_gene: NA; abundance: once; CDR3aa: CASSRGRGNTGELFF; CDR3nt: TGTGCCAGCAGCCGGGGCAGGGGAAACACCGGGGAGCTGTTTTTT
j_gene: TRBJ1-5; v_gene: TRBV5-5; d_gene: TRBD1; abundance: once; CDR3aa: CASSLGTGNQPQHF; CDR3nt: TGTGCCAGCAGCCTCGGGACAGGCAATCAGCCCCAGCATTTT
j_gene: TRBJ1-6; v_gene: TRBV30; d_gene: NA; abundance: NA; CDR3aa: CAWSSSNSPLHF; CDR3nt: TGTGCCTGGAGTAGTAGTAATTCACCCCTCCACTTT
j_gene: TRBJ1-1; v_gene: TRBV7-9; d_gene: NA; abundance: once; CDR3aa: CASTPGDPPGGNTEAFF; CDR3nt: TGTGCCAGCACGCCTGGGGACCCCCCGGGGGGCAACACTGAAGCTTTCTTT
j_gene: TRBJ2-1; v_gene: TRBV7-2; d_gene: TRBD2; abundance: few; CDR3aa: CASRTSGGLSEQFF; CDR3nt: TGTGCCAGCAGAACTAGCGGGGGCTTGAGTGAGCAGTTCTTC
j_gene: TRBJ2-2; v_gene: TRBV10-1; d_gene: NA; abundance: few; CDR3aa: CASSEFQGTGELFF; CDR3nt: TGCGCCAGCAGTGAGTTTCAGGGGACCGGGGAGCTGTTTTTT
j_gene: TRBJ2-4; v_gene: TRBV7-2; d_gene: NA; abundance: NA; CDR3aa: CASSRRRGENIQYF; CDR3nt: TGTGCCAGCAGCAGAAGGCGGGGAGAAAACATTCAGTACTTC
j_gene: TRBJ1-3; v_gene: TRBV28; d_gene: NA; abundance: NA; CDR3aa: CASSPGLAGNTIYF; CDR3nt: TGTGCCAGCAGTCCGGGCCTGGCGGGAAACACCATATATTTT